The 6 T cell receptor beta chains below were found in one sample sequenced in a study of shared clonotypes between healthy human individuals. Assay used: immunoSEQ multiplex PCR; TCRdb lists only in-frame clones, some missing. The sample has under 1 million clones, around 96% seen once. Positive CCR7 selection of CD45RO-negative cells yielded the naive CD8 cells, and terminally differentiated effector memory CD45RA+ cells were excluded. The sequencing input was naive CD8+ T cells sorted from blood. The source of these receptors is a man aged 25-40 years in good health.

The chain links TRBV4-1 to TRBJ2-7, with 9 bases fitting TRBD2. The CDR3 loop spans 14 amino acids. In germline, CDR1 is MGHRA, CDR2 YSYEKL. V trimming: 2 bases; J trimming: 2 bases; junction bases outside the gene matches: 1. This CDR3 is CASSQLAGAYEQYF. DNA for the CDR3: TGCGCCAGCAGCCAATTAGCGGGGGCCTACGAGCAGTACTTC.

This CDR3 reads CASSYGTAPGAGELFF. The CDR3 bases are TGTGCCAGCAGTTATGGGACAGCACCTGGGGCCGGGGAGCTGTTTTTT. The chain couples TRBV6-5 to TRBJ2-2; 7 bases are a match to TRBD1. Unmatched junction bases numbered 10, after V lost 3 bases and J lost 6 bases. Germline CDR1 reads MNHEY; CDR2 reads SVGAGI. The CDR3 runs 16 residues.

The J gene is TRBJ2-7, the V gene TRBV29-1, with 9 bases lining up with TRBD2. The ends lost 7 bases at V and 3 bases at J; junction bases unmatched: 10. Germline loops: CDR1 SQVTM, CDR2 ANQGSEA. This CDR3 is 14 amino acids long. This CDR3 is CSGVLAGNDYEQYF. CDR3 in DNA: TGCAGCGGTGTACTAGCGGGTAACGACTACGAGCAGTACTTC.

This chain links TRBV18 with TRBJ2-7, with D uncertain. The CDR3 consists of 13 residues. V dropped 4 bases and J dropped 1 base, with 8 bases sitting between them. Germline CDR1 KGHSH, CDR2 LQKENI. The CDR3 nucleotides are TGTGCCAGCTCACTCGGACGATCCTACGAGCAGTACTTC. The encoded protein is CASSLGRSYEQYF. The entire variable domain, with the rest obtained from reference TRBV18 and TRBJ2-7, is as follows: NAGVMQNPRHLVRRRGQEARLRCSPMKGHSHVYWYRQLPEEGLKFMVYLQKENIIDESGMPKERFSAEFPKEGPSILRIQQVVRGDSAAYFCASSLGRSYEQYFGPGTRLTVT.

The rearrangement uses TRBV27 and TRBJ2-7; a possible D gene is TRBD2 (6 bases). The CDR3 loop spans 15 amino acids. V was clipped by 5 bases and J by 6 bases, with 20 bases between them. Germline V gives CDR1 MNHEY, CDR2 SMNVEV (reference sequence). CDR3 nucleotide sequence: TGTGCCAGCAGTATCGGCGGGGCAGGCCCCCGCGAGCAGTACTTC. Translating it yields CASSIGGAGPREQYF.

This chain uses TRBV13 with TRBJ2-7, with 10 bases fitting TRBD2. J lost 2 bases, V lost 3 bases, and 4 bases had no gene match. Germline V gene sequence: CDR1 PRHDT, CDR2 FYEKMQ (reference sequence). The CDR3 runs 15 residues. CDR3 nucleotides: TGTGCCAGCAGCTTTGAGCGGGAGGGCGCCTACGAGCAGTACTTC. As protein: CASSFEREGAYEQYF.